This T cell receptor beta chain derives from a study of blood T cells in healthy people across ages (dated by TCRdb to the mid-2010s). Study-level background: Template switching captured roughly one uniquely barcoded TCR beta cDNA molecule per two T cells in model experiments. The study measured age-related changes in TCR beta repertoire diversity using deep sequencing normalized with unique cDNA molecular identifiers. The study analyzed two additional independent replicas of 1 million unique cDNA reads from the same blood draw for two donors, one aged 18 to 29 and one aged 80 or older. To avoid experimental bias, donors of different ages were randomly spread across the sequencing lanes. Four age groups were formed from the donors: young (average approximately 15 years), middle-aged (just under 40), aged (62) and long-lived (82).

The CDR3 starts with the cysteine, ends with the phenylalanine, and has 15 residues. Only the CDR3 region is kept as DNA, spanning 45 bases read in frame from base 1. V is shortened by 5 bases, J by 1 base, and the region joining them spans 15 bases. The germline V gene provides CDR1 SGHDN and CDR2 FVKESK. Library prep was done by 5' RACE. TCRdb shows the sequencer as Illumina HiSeq 2500. A second PCR of roughly 6 to 11 cycles was run with a J-beta primer mix and a sample-barcoded 5' primer. A unique molecular identifier was introduced onto each TCR beta cDNA molecule by a template-switch 5' adaptor carrying 12 random nucleotides. Each sample yielded at least 3 million CDR3-containing paired-end reads. All of the RNA was converted into first-strand cDNA using the Mint cDNA synthesis kit, with a TRBC-specific oligonucleotide serving as the primer. All cDNA was treated with uracil-DNA glycosylase and then went through a first 18-cycle PCR with the universal primers M1SS and BC2_uni_R. The paper's data handling went like this. For normalization, 1 million high-quality reads, each with a distinct molecular identifier, were randomly selected from each sample. Reads sharing molecular identifiers were discarded rather than binned into consensus sequences. CDR3 identification, clonotype clustering and error correction used MiTCR with a Q25 quality threshold and the strictest error-elimination algorithm. A nonparametric unseen species model using Euler transformation provided a lower-bound estimate of total TCR beta diversity. TCRdb reprocessing: public reads trimmed at Q25 with fastp, clones called with MiXCR, in-frame beta chains kept. Every entry covers one CDR3 protein and lists the most common genes and DNA from its rows. None of the V and J calls come from the authors' own analysis; TCRdb made them. Recorded for this sample are 1.5 million or so distinct CDR3 sequences; 40% to 45% of them occurred a single time. Of the sample, 4% is held by the ten largest clones.

Results and caveats for the whole study, not just this receptor: Compared with the aged group, more naive CD4+ T cells, fewer expanded clones and increased TCR diversity were shown by the long-lived group, suggesting age selection. Total diversity estimates from one million sequenced T cells were considered lower bounds and underestimates. As age increased, observed TCR beta diversity per million T cells dropped in a roughly linear way, and a significant reduction was already evident by age 40. The percentage of naive T cells measured by flow cytometry correlated strongly with observed TCR beta diversity. Bulk unsorted PBMC profiling prevented conclusive comparison of naive and antigen-experienced compartments. Because the CMV infection status of the donors was unknown, age-related changes in expanded clonotypes may potentially have been confounded.

The donors were roughly 39 Caucasian individuals from Russia, aged about 6 to 95 years, who were systemically healthy. Around 10 milliliters of peripheral blood were drawn from each donor into EDTA-treated Vacutainer tubes. Ficoll-Paque density-gradient centrifugation was used to isolate PBMCs, with at least 6.5 million per sample. Total RNA, at least 6 micrograms per sample, was extracted from PBMCs with Trizol reagent. The percentages of naive CD45RAhigh/CD27high T cells were determined by flow cytometry on a PBMC aliquot from every donor. In regard to this clonotype: The specificity of this receptor is unknown. Base qualities were left out, and no much larger clone turns up one base away.

This receptor was obtained from a woman under 30 in good health. The rearranged chain carries TRBV14 and TRBJ2-7; TRBD1 could be the D gene, as 6 bases match. The source material was blood. The CDR3 here reads CASSYNWGPSYEQYF. The nucleotide sequence is given as TGTGCCAGCAGCTATAATTGGGGGCCTTCCTACGAGCAGTACTTC.